These T cell receptor beta chains were read from a single sample in a study of human T cells and chemical hapten exposure. Using its own MiXCR run on the RACE reads, TCRdb lists one record per CDR3 protein. Counted here are over 300,000 distinct CDR3 sequences, 5% to 6.5% occurring once; the ten biggest clones make up around 2.6%. The source was whole blood, collected in connection with sensitization to the hapten diphenylcyclopropenone (DPC). The receptors were gathered from a woman aged 50 to 65 with alopecia areata. Some clones in this sample may be carry-over from other donors' samples. CDR3s include the opening cysteine and the closing phenylalanine or tryptophan. The D gene is left open where the match is weak. Where a row states a size, it is once, few, many or the class of an expanded clone; other rows omit it.

v_gene: TRBV20-1
d_gene: -
j_gene: TRBJ2-1
abundance: many
CDR3nt: TGCAGTGCCGTCGAGGGGGGGCCGTCCTACAATGAGCAGTTCTTC
CDR3aa: CSAVEGGPSYNEQFF

v_gene: TRBV30
d_gene: TRBD1
j_gene: TRBJ1-3
abundance: -
CDR3nt: TGTGCCTACGACAGGGATGGAAACACCATATATTTT
CDR3aa: CAYDRDGNTIYF

v_gene: TRBV3-1
d_gene: -
j_gene: TRBJ2-1
abundance: many
CDR3nt: TGTGCCAGCAGCACATGGACAGACAATGAGCAGTTCTTC
CDR3aa: CASSTWTDNEQFF

v_gene: TRBV7-9
d_gene: TRBD2
j_gene: TRBJ2-3
abundance: few
CDR3nt: TGTGCCAGCAGCAAGACTAGCGGGGGGCTGGGAGATACGCAGTATTTT
CDR3aa: CASSKTSGGLGDTQYF

v_gene: TRBV6-2/TRBV6-3
d_gene: TRBD1
j_gene: TRBJ2-7
abundance: many
CDR3nt: TGTGCCAGCAGCGGACAGGGTGCCCACGAGCAGTACTTC
CDR3aa: CASSGQGAHEQYF

v_gene: TRBV20-1
d_gene: -
j_gene: TRBJ2-3
abundance: -
CDR3nt: TGCAGTGCTAGAACCCCAGAGGGCCGCCCCACAGATACGCAGTATTTT
CDR3aa: CSARTPEGRPTDTQYF

v_gene: TRBV5-6
d_gene: TRBD1
j_gene: TRBJ2-7
abundance: many
CDR3nt: TGTGCCAGCAGCTTCGGACAGGGGGTCCCTTACGAGCAGTACTTC
CDR3aa: CASSFGQGVPYEQYF

v_gene: TRBV12-3/TRBV12-4
d_gene: -
j_gene: TRBJ2-3
abundance: many
CDR3nt: TGTGCCAGCAGCGAGAGAGGGGAGTTGACGCAGTATTTT
CDR3aa: CASSERGELTQYF

v_gene: TRBV6-5
d_gene: TRBD1
j_gene: TRBJ1-1
abundance: many
CDR3nt: TGTGCCACCTTACAGGGGGCTGAAGCTTTCTTT
CDR3aa: CATLQGAEAFF

v_gene: TRBV28
d_gene: -
j_gene: TRBJ2-3
abundance: many
CDR3nt: TGTGCCAGCAGTTTATCCAGGGTCCGCACAGATACGCAGTATTTT
CDR3aa: CASSLSRVRTDTQYF

v_gene: TRBV15
d_gene: TRBD1
j_gene: TRBJ1-2
abundance: many
CDR3nt: TGTGCCACCAGCAGAGGTGATACCGGGACAGGGGATTATGGCTACACCTTC
CDR3aa: CATSRGDTGTGDYGYTF

v_gene: TRBV3-1
d_gene: -
j_gene: TRBJ2-7
abundance: many
CDR3nt: TGTGCCAGCAGCCAATCTAGCGCGCTCTCCTACGAGCAGTACTTC
CDR3aa: CASSQSSALSYEQYF

v_gene: TRBV6-2/TRBV6-3
d_gene: -
j_gene: TRBJ2-3
abundance: many
CDR3nt: TGTGCCAGCAGTACAGCGGAGAGGAGCACAGATACGCAGTATTTT
CDR3aa: CASSTAERSTDTQYF

v_gene: TRBV29-1
d_gene: TRBD1
j_gene: TRBJ2-5
abundance: few
CDR3nt: TGCAGCGTTTCCGGGACAGGGGTCCAAGAGACCCAGTACTTC
CDR3aa: CSVSGTGVQETQYF

v_gene: TRBV29-1
d_gene: -
j_gene: TRBJ2-7
abundance: many
CDR3nt: TGCAGCGTTGAAGGACAGAACTACGAGCAGTACTTC
CDR3aa: CSVEGQNYEQYF

v_gene: TRBV11-2
d_gene: -
j_gene: TRBJ2-3
abundance: many
CDR3nt: TGTGCCAGCAGCTTAGCGGCGGCGGCGACAGATACGCAGTATTTT
CDR3aa: CASSLAAAATDTQYF

v_gene: TRBV11-2
d_gene: -
j_gene: TRBJ2-3
abundance: many
CDR3nt: TGTGCCAGCAGCTGGGGGGCAAGGGCCGACGATACGCAGTATTTT
CDR3aa: CASSWGARADDTQYF

v_gene: TRBV7-6
d_gene: -
j_gene: TRBJ1-5
abundance: many
CDR3nt: TGTGCCAGCAGCTTAGGGGCGGGAGGGACTCAGCCCCAGCATTTT
CDR3aa: CASSLGAGGTQPQHF

v_gene: TRBV4-3
d_gene: -
j_gene: TRBJ2-5
abundance: many
CDR3nt: TGCGCCAGCAGCCAGGGACTGGGCGAGACCCAGTACTTC
CDR3aa: CASSQGLGETQYF

v_gene: TRBV6-5
d_gene: -
j_gene: TRBJ1-2
abundance: many
CDR3nt: TGTGCCAGCACCGAAGCGGGGGATGGCTACACCTTC
CDR3aa: CASTEAGDGYTF

v_gene: TRBV6-5
d_gene: -
j_gene: TRBJ2-7
abundance: few
CDR3nt: TGTGCCAGCAGTTACTCCCAGGGCAAGACCTACGAGCAGTACTTC
CDR3aa: CASSYSQGKTYEQYF

v_gene: TRBV20-1
d_gene: TRBD2
j_gene: TRBJ2-2
abundance: many
CDR3nt: TGCAGTGCTGGGGGACTAGTTGGCGGGGAGCTGTTTTTT
CDR3aa: CSAGGLVGGELFF

v_gene: TRBV5-1
d_gene: TRBD1
j_gene: TRBJ1-6
abundance: few
CDR3nt: TGCGCCAGCAGCTTGGCCGGACAGGGGTCCGGTAATTCACCCCTCCACTTT
CDR3aa: CASSLAGQGSGNSPLHF

v_gene: TRBV6-1
d_gene: -
j_gene: TRBJ2-1
abundance: many
CDR3nt: TGTGCCAGCAGCATAGCGGTCCAGGCCTACAATGAGCAGTTCTTC
CDR3aa: CASSIAVQAYNEQFF

v_gene: TRBV12-3/TRBV12-4
d_gene: TRBD2
j_gene: TRBJ2-7
abundance: many
CDR3nt: TGTGCCAGCAGTACCTTGGTGGCTAGCGGGGGCCCTTTTAGCTCCTACGAGCAGTACTTC
CDR3aa: CASSTLVASGGPFSSYEQYF

v_gene: TRBV3-1
d_gene: TRBD2
j_gene: TRBJ2-5
abundance: -
CDR3nt: TGTGCCAGCAGCCAAAATAGCGGGGGTTTCCAAGAGACCCAGTACTTC
CDR3aa: CASSQNSGGFQETQYF

v_gene: TRBV7-2
d_gene: -
j_gene: TRBJ2-2
abundance: -
CDR3nt: TGTGCCAGCAGCTTACTAGGCTCGAACACCGGGGAGCTGTTTTTT
CDR3aa: CASSLLGSNTGELFF

v_gene: TRBV4-2
d_gene: TRBD2
j_gene: TRBJ2-1
abundance: many
CDR3nt: TGTGCCAGCAGCCTCGCCTCCTCTAGCGGGAGTAGGGATGAGCAGTTCTTC
CDR3aa: CASSLASSSGSRDEQFF

v_gene: TRBV11-2
d_gene: -
j_gene: TRBJ2-3
abundance: many
CDR3nt: TGTGCCAGCACCCAGATGTTCGGTGCAGATACGCAGTATTTT
CDR3aa: CASTQMFGADTQYF

v_gene: TRBV20-1
d_gene: -
j_gene: TRBJ2-1
abundance: many
CDR3nt: TGCAGTGCTAGAGACGGGACACCCCGCATCAATGAGCAGTTCTTC
CDR3aa: CSARDGTPRINEQFF

v_gene: TRBV5-1
d_gene: -
j_gene: TRBJ1-4
abundance: -
CDR3nt: TGCGCCAGCAGCTTGGCTCGGAATGAAAAACTGTTTTTT
CDR3aa: CASSLARNEKLFF

v_gene: TRBV4-2
d_gene: -
j_gene: TRBJ2-7
abundance: many
CDR3nt: TGTGCCAGCAGCCTGGGGAGCACCGCCTACGAGCAGTACTTC
CDR3aa: CASSLGSTAYEQYF

v_gene: TRBV7-9
d_gene: -
j_gene: TRBJ1-1
abundance: few
CDR3nt: TGTGCCAGCAGCTTAGGCATCAGGGAGGTAGAGACTGAAGCTTTCTTT
CDR3aa: CASSLGIREVETEAFF

v_gene: TRBV12-3/TRBV12-4
d_gene: -
j_gene: TRBJ1-2
abundance: few
CDR3nt: TGTGCCAGCAGCCCGACAGGAATCTTTAACTATGGCTACACCTTC
CDR3aa: CASSPTGIFNYGYTF

v_gene: TRBV10-2
d_gene: -
j_gene: TRBJ2-3
abundance: few
CDR3nt: TGCGCCAGCAGTGAGTCGATGAGGGTTTGGCCAGATACGCAGTATTTT
CDR3aa: CASSESMRVWPDTQYF

v_gene: TRBV11-2
d_gene: TRBD2
j_gene: TRBJ2-3
abundance: -
CDR3nt: TGTGCCAGCTCCCTCCCGACGGGGGGGCCAACAGATACGCAGTATTTT
CDR3aa: CASSLPTGGPTDTQYF

v_gene: TRBV28
d_gene: TRBD2
j_gene: TRBJ2-5
abundance: -
CDR3nt: TGTGCCAGCAGTTCGCCCACCGCCGGGACTAACGGAGAGACCCAGTACTTC
CDR3aa: CASSSPTAGTNGETQYF

v_gene: TRBV7-2
d_gene: -
j_gene: TRBJ2-6
abundance: few
CDR3nt: TGTGCCAGCAGCTTAGAATCCGGCTCTGGGGCCAACGTCCTGACTTTC
CDR3aa: CASSLESGSGANVLTF

v_gene: TRBV20-1
d_gene: -
j_gene: TRBJ2-3
abundance: many
CDR3nt: TGCAGTGCCTCCGGACAGCCCACAGATACGCAGTATTTT
CDR3aa: CSASGQPTDTQYF

v_gene: TRBV25-1
d_gene: TRBD2
j_gene: TRBJ2-5
abundance: many
CDR3nt: TGTGCCAGCAGTGAACGGGGCACGCGGAGCGGGAGGTGGGGAGAGACCCAGTACTTC
CDR3aa: CASSERGTRSGRWGETQYF

v_gene: TRBV3-1
d_gene: -
j_gene: TRBJ2-3
abundance: many
CDR3nt: TGTGCCAGCAGCCTTCTTTTCCACTCCACAGATACGCAGTATTTT
CDR3aa: CASSLLFHSTDTQYF

v_gene: TRBV7-2
d_gene: -
j_gene: TRBJ1-4
abundance: few
CDR3nt: TGTGCCAGCAGCTTGGTTAGCGGGGGGAGTGAAAAACTGTTTTTT
CDR3aa: CASSLVSGGSEKLFF

v_gene: TRBV30
d_gene: -
j_gene: TRBJ2-7
abundance: few
CDR3nt: TGTGCCTGGAGGGGAACCCTCAGGGGTTTCGAGCAGTACTTC
CDR3aa: CAWRGTLRGFEQYF

v_gene: TRBV24-1
d_gene: -
j_gene: TRBJ2-1
abundance: -
CDR3nt: TGTGCCACCAGTGATTTGGGCCCATCGGATGAGCAGTTCTTC
CDR3aa: CATSDLGPSDEQFF

v_gene: TRBV10-3
d_gene: -
j_gene: TRBJ2-7
abundance: many
CDR3nt: TGTGCCATCAGTGAGCGATACGAGCAGTACTTC
CDR3aa: CAISERYEQYF

v_gene: TRBV6-5
d_gene: -
j_gene: TRBJ2-7
abundance: many
CDR3nt: TGTGCCAGCAGAGACGCTCTGCCAGCCTACGAGCAGTACTTC
CDR3aa: CASRDALPAYEQYF